This paragraph reports one T cell receptor (beta chain). Its antigen is not known. Researchers used genomic DNA as the template to profile TCR beta VDJ and CDR3. MiXCR, run by TCRdb on the reads, gives a single entry per CDR3 protein. The sample has about 110,000 distinct CDR3 sequences, under 60% seen once. This entry belongs to a study of CD8+CD57+ T cells in acquired aplastic anemia. About the research overall: When averaged, DNA from sorted CD4+ and CD8+ cells came to approximately 3.2 ug. Regarding the study as a whole: Common to patients and controls were 25 to 30 CD8+ CDR3 sequences.

The CDR3 is made up of 14 amino acids. The germline CDR1 and CDR2 sequences are SGHAT and FQNNGV. Germline trimming cut 6 bases from V and 2 bases from J; bases unmatched to any gene: 7. This receptor was identified in a human donor in good health, serving as a control. This chain connects TRBV11-2 to TRBJ2-7; 7 positions agree with TRBD1. Sequences were obtained from sorted CD4+, CD8+, or CD8+CD57+ T cells (not recorded which) from PBMCs. The CDR3 loop is CASSRSGTAYEQYF. In nucleotides, the CDR3 is TGTGCCAGCAGTCGATCCGGGACAGCCTACGAGCAGTACTTC.